The 19 T cell receptor beta chains given below trace back to one sample, sequenced in a study of identical twins (dated by TCRdb to 2016 to 2017). The method behind the library was 5' RACE. The sample was run on an Illumina HiSeq 2000. TCRdb reran the public reads through fastp at Q25 and MiXCR, keeping productive beta chains. Each entry is one CDR3 protein sequence, shown with its most common DNA and genes. This sample comprises around 230,000 distinct CDR3 sequences, roughly a tenth of them detected only once. The ten largest make up approximately 5.1% of the sample. The sequenced sample consisted of memory (CD45RO+) T cells sorted from blood. The sample's cell subset or site label is to be understood as: CD45RO+ enriched T cells. The receptor source for this set is a woman in her late teens or twenties in good health.

The chain combines TRBV7-2 with TRBJ2-7, with D unresolved. Germline V gene data show CDR1 as SGHTA and CDR2 as FQGNSA. The CDR3 loop spans 14 amino acids. Trimming removed 1 base from V and 5 bases from J, with 12 bases in between. This chain's CDR3 is CASSLGGLVNEQYF. The DNA of the CDR3 is TGTGCCAGCAGCTTAGGGGGTCTAGTCAACGAGCAGTACTTC. Full variable domain (rest looked up from reference TRBV7-2 and TRBJ2-7): GAGVSQSPSNKVTEKGKDVELRCDPISGHTALYWYRQSLGQGLEFLIYFQGNSAPDKSGLPSDRFSAERTGGSVSTLTIQRTQQEDSAVYLCASSLGGLVNEQYFGPGTRLTVT.

The gene calls are TRBV3-1 and TRBJ1-5; perhaps TRBD1 as D (6 bases). Germline V gene data show CDR1 as LGHDT and CDR2 as YNNKEL (reference sequence). This CDR3 region has 13 residues. V shed 6 bases and J shed 2 bases, with 8 bases lying between them. Here the CDR3 DNA reads TGTGCCAGCAGTCACAGGGGCAATCAGCCCCAGCATTTT. Encoded protein: CASSHRGNQPQHF.

This clonotype occurred a few times. The chain joins TRBV2 to TRBJ2-3; D is unresolved. CDR3 size: 19 residues. V lost 3 bases and J 1 base, leaving 23 bases between the germline ends. In germline, CDR1 is SNHLY, CDR2 FYNNEI. CDR3: CASSDVSFGQSVGTDTQYF. CDR3 bases: TGTGCCAGCAGTGATGTTTCCTTCGGGCAGTCGGTCGGCACAGATACGCAGTATTTT.

This clonotype was found many times. One end of the junction fails to match germline, which may point to a read error. The DNA of the CDR3 is TGTGCCAGCAGCTTAGGACGGAACACTGAAGCTTTCTTT. Its protein product is CASSLGRNTEAFF. The chain joins TRBV5-1 to TRBJ1-1; D gene ambiguous. Germline V gene sequence: CDR1 SGHRS, CDR2 YFSETQ. CDR3 size: 13 residues.

This clonotype was counted between two and nine times. The V call is TRBV5-1, the J call TRBJ2-7; 9 positions match TRBD1. The length of the CDR3 is 14 residues. Germline-derived CDR1 and CDR2 are SGHRS and YFSETQ. V dropped 1 base and J dropped 5; count of bases not matched to a gene: 4. This CDR3 reads CASSLKGQGNEQYF. In DNA form, the CDR3 reads TGCGCCAGCAGCTTGAAGGGACAGGGTAACGAGCAGTACTTC.

This clonotype appeared a few times. The rearrangement uses TRBV7-2 and TRBJ2-7, with unresolved D. This CDR3 has 13 amino acids. The germline CDR1 and CDR2 sequences are SGHTA and FQGNSA. Between the trimmed V and J ends, which lost 0 bases and 4 bases, there was a span of 7 bases. For the CDR3, the DNA is TGTGCCAGCAGCTTAGCTGCAGAGTACGAGCAGTACTTC. Protein sequence: CASSLAAEYEQYF.

This clonotype has a count of ten or more. The V call is TRBV7-3, the J call TRBJ1-1; D gene uncertain. Trimming removed 2 bases from V and 1 base from J, with 5 bases in between. The germline V gene encodes CDR1 SGHTA and CDR2 FQGTGA. The CDR3 covers 13 residues. As DNA, the CDR3 is TGTGCCAGCAGCTTATCCGAGAACACTGAAGCTTTCTTT. Protein product: CASSLSENTEAFF.

There are a few counts of this clonotype. The rearrangement joins TRBV20-1 to TRBJ2-3, with 7 bases identical to TRBD2. Germline V CDR1 and CDR2: DFQATT, SNEGSKA (reference sequence). This CDR3 contains 14 residues. V lost 3 bases and J lost 6; bases outside the gene matches: 9. The CDR3 nucleotides read TGCAGTGCTAGGGGAAGCGGGGAGTATGATACGCAGTATTTT. Translating it yields CSARGSGEYDTQYF.

This clonotype showed up many times. The rearrangement links TRBV28 to TRBJ2-1; 7 bases match TRBD1. V was pared by 6 bases and J by 1 base, with 6 bases of the junction left unmatched. The germline V gene encodes CDR1 MDHEN and CDR2 SYDVKM. This CDR3 comprises 15 residues. The CDR3 here is CASSPQGTSYNEQFF. CDR3 DNA sequence: TGTGCCAGCAGCCCACAGGGGACATCCTACAATGAGCAGTTCTTC.

This clonotype came up a few times. The rearrangement joins TRBV20-1 to TRBJ1-2, with D perhaps matching TRBD1 (6 bases). Germline V gene lookup returns CDR1 DFQATT and CDR2 SNEGSKA (reference sequence). The CDR3 is made up of 11 amino acids. Trimming pared 5 bases from V and 7 bases from J, leaving 11 bases between. CDR3 bases: TGCAGTGCTGAGACAGGCGGTGGCTACACCTTC. Encoded protein: CSAETGGGYTF.

V and J are TRBV25-1 and TRBJ1-1; D unclear. V was clipped by 6 bases and J by 1 base, with 6 bases between them. This CDR3 is 12 amino acids long. Germline CDR1 reads MGHDK; CDR2 reads SYGVNS. This chain's CDR3 is CASRSGNTEAFF. DNA of the CDR3: TGTGCCAGCAGATCGGGGAACACTGAAGCTTTCTTT. Together with reference TRBV25-1 and TRBJ1-1, the CDR3 gives the full variable domain: EADIYQTPRYLVIGTGKKITLECSQTMGHDKMYWYQQDPGMELHLIHYSYGVNSTEKGDLSSESTVSRIRTEHFPLTLESARPSHTSQYLCASRSGNTEAFFGQGTRLTVV.

This clonotype was counted only a few times. The gene calls are TRBV20-1 and TRBJ2-7; 8 bases are a match to TRBD1. V dropped 5 bases and J dropped 1; count of bases not matched to a gene: 10. Looked up from germline, CDR1 is DFQATT and CDR2 is SNEGSKA (reference sequence). The CDR3 contains 15 residues. The CDR3: CSASTGVGFSYEQYF. The CDR3 nucleotides read TGCAGTGCTTCGACAGGGGTGGGATTTTCCTACGAGCAGTACTTC.

This chain uses TRBV20-1 with TRBJ2-3, with TRBD2 as a possible D gene (6 bases). V dropped 2 bases and J dropped 10 bases, with 10 bases sitting between them. CDR1 and CDR2 (germline): DFQATT, SNEGSKA (reference sequence). This CDR3 has 11 residues. The CDR3 DNA reads TGCAGTGCTAGATCTAGCGTAGCGCAGTATTTT. This codes for CSARSSVAQYF.

CDR3 DNA: TGTGCCAGCAGCTTTAGCGGGAGTCCCCCAGATACGCAGTATTTT. It codes for CASSFSGSPPDTQYF. V usage is TRBV6-1 and J usage is TRBJ2-3; 9 bases agree with TRBD2. This CDR3 is 15 amino acids long. V lost 6 bases, J lost 4 bases, and 8 bases stayed unmatched. Germline V CDR1 and CDR2: MNHNS, SASEGT.

The chain recombines TRBV20-1 with TRBJ1-1; D may be TRBD1 (5 bases). The CDR3 is 10 amino acids. Germline V gene lookup returns CDR1 DFQATT and CDR2 SNEGSKA (reference sequence). V was trimmed by 3 bases and J by 8 bases, leaving 7 bases between them. CDR3 nucleotides: TGCAGTGCTAGGAGGACAGAAGCTTTCTTT. This encodes CSARRTEAFF.

DNA for the CDR3: TGCGCCAGCAGCCAAGTCGGCGGAAGCTCCTACAATGAGCAGTTCTTC. This codes for CASSQVGGSSYNEQFF. This sequence joins TRBV4-1 and TRBJ2-1, with D hard to call. Germline assignment: CDR1 MGHRA and CDR2 YSYEKL. V was clipped by 1 base and J by 0 bases, with 10 bases between them. There are 16 residues in the CDR3.

This clonotype was seen at least ten times. This rearrangement joins TRBV9 to TRBJ1-2; D possibly corresponds to TRBD1 (5 bases). The CDR3 length is 15 residues. CDR1 and CDR2 from the germline V gene are SGDLS and YYNGEE. V shed 4 bases and J shed 5 bases, with 18 bases lying between them. The DNA for the CDR3 is TGTGCCAGCAGCCGTAGCAGGGAAGCGGGATATGGCTACACCTTC. Protein product: CASSRSREAGYGYTF.

The chain joins TRBV5-1 to TRBJ1-4, with TRBD1 matching over 9 bases. V gave up 0 bases and J gave up 5 bases; unmatched junction bases: 2. Germline-derived CDR1 and CDR2 are SGHRS and YFSETQ. The CDR3 length is 15 residues. The CDR3 DNA follows: TGCGCCAGCAGCTTGGGGACAGGGGTAAATGAAAAACTGTTTTTT. Protein: CASSLGTGVNEKLFF.

This clonotype was detected ten times or more. The chain couples TRBV12-3 or TRBV12-4 to TRBJ2-5; D not certain. The CDR3 is 11 residues long. With 6 bases removed from V and 7 bases from J, the gap between germline ends came to 9 bases. The CDR3 region is CASSPGTTQYF. The CDR3 DNA reads TGTGCCAGCAGCCCCGGAACGACCCAGTACTTC.